This T cell receptor (beta chain) was recorded in a study of Graves' ophthalmopathy and Graves' hyperthyroidism. Many counts were recorded for this clonotype. The TCR beta CDR3 regions underwent amplification from RNA transcripts. A first-round RT-PCR used HTBI primers, followed by a second-round multiplex PCR. TCRdb re-called the multiplex PCR reads through MiXCR, storing one row per CDR3 protein. The sample carries roughly 400,000 distinct CDR3 sequences, approximately 20% recorded once. The sequenced sample consisted of peripheral blood. The sequence was collected from a woman under 30 with Graves' ophthalmopathy.

The CDR3 spells CASSISGSSYEQYF. The DNA of the CDR3 is TGTGCCAGTAGTATAAGCGGGAGCTCCTACGAGCAGTACTTC. The chain uses TRBV19 and TRBJ2-7; TRBD2 matches at 8 bases. V gave up 2 bases and J gave up 0 bases; unmatched junction bases: 0. The CDR3 is 14 residues long. Germline CDR1 LNHDA, CDR2 SQIVND (reference sequence).